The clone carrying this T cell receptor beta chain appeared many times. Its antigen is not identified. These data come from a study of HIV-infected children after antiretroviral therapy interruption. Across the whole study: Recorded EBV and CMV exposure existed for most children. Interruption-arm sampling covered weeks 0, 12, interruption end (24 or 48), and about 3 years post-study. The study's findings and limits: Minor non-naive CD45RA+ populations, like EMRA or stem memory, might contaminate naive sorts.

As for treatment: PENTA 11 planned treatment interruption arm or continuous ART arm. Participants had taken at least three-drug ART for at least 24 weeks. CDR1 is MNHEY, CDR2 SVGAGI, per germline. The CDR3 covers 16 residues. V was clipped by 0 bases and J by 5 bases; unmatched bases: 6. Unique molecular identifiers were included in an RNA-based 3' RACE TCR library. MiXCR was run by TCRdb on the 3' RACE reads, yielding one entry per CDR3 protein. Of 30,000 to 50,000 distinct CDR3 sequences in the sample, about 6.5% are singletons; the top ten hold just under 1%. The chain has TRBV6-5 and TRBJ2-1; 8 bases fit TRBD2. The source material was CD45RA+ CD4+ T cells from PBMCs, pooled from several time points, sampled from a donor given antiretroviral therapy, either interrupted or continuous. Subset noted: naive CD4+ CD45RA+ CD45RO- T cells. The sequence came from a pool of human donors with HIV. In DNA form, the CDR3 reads TGTGCCAGCAGTTACTCGATTGGGACTAGACACAATGAGCAGTTCTTC. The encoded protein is CASSYSIGTRHNEQFF.